This is a list of T cell receptor beta chains from one sample in a study of regulatory T cells in long-lasting Graves disease. TCRdb ran MiXCR on the multiplex PCR reads and lists one entry per CDR3 protein. The table has 200,000 to 250,000 distinct CDR3 sequences, roughly 18% seen once. Sequencing was performed on peripheral blood mononuclear cells (PBMCs), taken at new diagnosis, from a patient treated with antithyroid drugs. These receptors were collected from a female donor with Graves disease. Both conserved end residues are trimmed from each CDR3.

v_call cdr3_aa
TRBV9 ASSVEASAYSYNEQF
TRBV20-1 SAAPASGSNEQF
TRBV28 ASSPSLVVQGPHYEQY
TRBV5-1 ASNQAPYNEQF
TRBV19 ASSMAPGTDTQY
TRBV4-2 ASSQGGEAGGLGQF
TRBV9 ASSARLAAYNEQF
TRBV5-1 ASCLGSGRGYEQY
TRBV19 ASSAPGLSSKTGELF
TRBV9 ASSVGPTANTEAF
TRBV4-3 ASSQESTPRRGTEAF
TRBV7-9 ASSLLGLPHNEQF
TRBV7-8 ASSRLWGIVYNEQF
TRBV19 ASKPAGARNYEQY
TRBV20-1 SAQSGRSTDTQY
TRBV19 ASSITGNTEAF
TRBV6-4 ASRDGTGNTEAF
TRBV4-1 ASSEREEYEQY
TRBV28 ASSFSTSTDTQY
TRBV28 ASSQQTGGGNEQF
TRBV27 ASSQGLAAYNEQF
TRBV7-2 ASSSGGRVTDTQY
TRBV6-2/TRBV6-3 ASTGTSGMREQF
TRBV2 ASRGDVTEAF
TRBV14 ASRKGGGGTEAF
TRBV28 ASSPGTSEVGELF